Each of the 27 T cell receptor beta chains below was sequenced from the same sample in a study of EBV T-cell therapy then PD-1 blockade in nasopharyngeal carcinoma. Assay used: immunoSEQ multiplex PCR; TCRdb lists only in-frame clones, some missing. This table has about 20,000 clones, around 82% appearing once. The antigens these receptors bind are not known. As for treatment: AdE1-LMPpoly-expanded autologous EBV-specific T-cell therapy followed by anti-PD-1 nivolumab. The input for sequencing was CD8+ T cells from blood, taken around day 35 from a patient whose treatment included autologous EBV-specific T cells and nivolumab. These receptors came from a man in his forties with nasopharyngeal carcinoma.

The rearrangement uses TRBV7-8 and TRBJ2-2; no clear D. Per the germline V gene, CDR1 is SGHVS and CDR2 is FQNEAQ. The V end was cut by 1 base, the J end by 1 base, with 4 bases between. CDR3 length: 14 amino acids. As DNA, the CDR3 is TGTGCCAGCAGCTTAGGGGTGAACACCGGGGAGCTGTTTTTT. This encodes CASSLGVNTGELFF.

J is TRBJ2-2 and V is TRBV4-3; tentative D call: TRBD2 (6 bases). Germline V gives CDR1 LGHNA, CDR2 YSLEER. This CDR3 region has 17 residues. Trimming removed 1 base at V and 0 bases at J, with 12 bases between. CDR3 nucleotide sequence: TGCGCCAGCAGCCAAGCACTGTCGGGAGCGAACACCGGGGAGCTGTTTTTT. Its protein product is CASSQALSGANTGELFF.

CDR3 DNA sequence: TGTGCCAGCAGCGCCCGGGACAGGGGGCTCGAGCAGTACTTC. It encodes CASSARDRGLEQYF. The V gene is TRBV9, the J gene TRBJ2-7; TRBD1 matches 12 bases. Trimming took 3 bases from V and 6 from J; bases not matched to a gene: 4. The CDR3 consists of 14 residues. Germline CDR1 and CDR2: SGDLS and YYNGEE.

The chain uses TRBV7-3 and TRBJ2-1; D unresolved. The length of the CDR3 is 13 residues. With 6 bases removed from V and 8 bases from J, the gap between germline ends came to 14 bases. CDR1 is SGHTA, CDR2 FQGTGA, per germline. This CDR3 is CASSPLGWDEQFF. CDR3 in DNA: TGTGCCAGCAGTCCGCTTGGGTGGGATGAGCAGTTCTTC.

The chain links TRBV7-9 to TRBJ1-1, with D possibly being TRBD1 (6 bases). CDR3 length equals 15 residues. Germline values: CDR1 SEHNR, CDR2 FQNEAQ (reference sequence). Deletions cut 4 bases from V and 1 base from J, with 13 bases between. CDR3 sequence (DNA): TGTGCCAGCAGCTCCTGGGAAGGGGGGAACACTGAAGCTTTCTTT. This sequence encodes CASSSWEGGNTEAFF.

This sequence joins TRBV4-1 and TRBJ2-6, with D possibly being TRBD1 (5 bases). V was trimmed by 3 bases and J by 0 bases, leaving 15 bases between them. The CDR3 is 18 amino acids. Germline CDR1 reads MGHRA; CDR2 reads YSYEKL. The CDR3 coding sequence is TGCGCCAGCAGCCATAGAGACAGCCCTCCCTCTGGGGCCAACGTCCTGACTTTC. Translated, it gives CASSHRDSPPSGANVLTF.

The chain carries TRBV12-3 or TRBV12-4 and TRBJ2-7, with D uncertain. There are 13 residues in the CDR3. V shed 7 bases and J shed 0 bases, with 10 bases lying between them. The CDR3 region is CASTLSVSYEQYF. The CDR3, as DNA: TGTGCCAGCACCCTCTCTGTCTCCTACGAGCAGTACTTC.

The gene calls are TRBV2 and TRBJ2-3, with 10 positions matching TRBD1. CDR3 size: 16 residues. V lost 6 bases to trimming and J lost 1 base; unmatched junction nucleotides: 7. CDR1 SNHLY and CDR2 FYNNEI come from the germline V gene. CDR3: CASRPPGTGGTDTQYF. DNA of the CDR3: TGTGCCAGCAGACCTCCCGGGACAGGGGGCACAGATACGCAGTATTTT.

In this sample, this clone turned up once. This chain uses TRBV9 with TRBJ2-7, with TRBD1 matching over 11 bases. Germline trimming cut 3 bases from V and 3 bases from J; bases unmatched to any gene: 8. The germline V gene encodes CDR1 SGDLS and CDR2 YYNGEE. CDR3 length equals 16 residues. This chain's CDR3 is CASSDNRDRGIYEQYF. In DNA form, the CDR3 reads TGTGCCAGCAGCGACAACCGGGACAGGGGGATCTACGAGCAGTACTTC.

The chain joins TRBV7-2 to TRBJ1-1; 9 positions match TRBD1. The germline V gene has CDR1 SGHTA and CDR2 FQGNSA. This CDR3 comprises 15 residues. The V segment lost 3 bases and the J segment 3 bases; nucleotides outside the gene matches: 5. The CDR3 DNA follows: TGTGCCAGCAGCTTGGACAGGGGATTGGACACTGAAGCTTTCTTT. The encoded protein is CASSLDRGLDTEAFF. The whole variable domain, filled in from reference TRBV7-2 and TRBJ1-1, reads GAGVSQSPSNKVTEKGKDVELRCDPISGHTALYWYRQSLGQGLEFLIYFQGNSAPDKSGLPSDRFSAERTGGSVSTLTIQRTQQEDSAVYLCASSLDRGLDTEAFFGQGTRLTVV.

This chain joins TRBV7-2 and TRBJ1-3; possible D gene TRBD1, 6 bases. Per germline, CDR1 SGHTA and CDR2 FQGNSA. This CDR3 region has 16 residues. V was trimmed by 3 bases and J by 0 bases, leaving 12 bases between them. The DNA of the CDR3 is TGTGCCAGCAGCTTTCCGACAGGACTCTCTGGAAACACCATATATTTT. Its protein product is CASSFPTGLSGNTIYF.

The J gene is TRBJ2-1, the V gene TRBV24-1, with a tentative D call TRBD1 (6 bases). The ends were cut back, 1 base at V and 7 bases at J, with 10 bases in the middle. The V gene's germline CDR1 is KGHDR and CDR2 SFDVKD. This CDR3 contains 14 residues. The CDR3 is CATSDLARGNEQFF. CDR3 bases: TGTGCCACCAGTGATTTAGCCAGGGGTAATGAGCAGTTCTTC.

The V call is TRBV4-1, the J call TRBJ1-2; weak D call: TRBD1 (6 bases). The germline CDR1 and CDR2 sequences are MGHRA and YSYEKL. CDR3 length equals 13 residues. V shed 0 bases and J shed 7 bases, with 9 bases lying between them. The CDR3 bases are TGCGCCAGCAGCCAAGAACCAGGGGCTGGCTACACCTTC. This codes for CASSQEPGAGYTF.

The chain carries TRBV6-5 and TRBJ2-3; either TRBD1 or TRBD2 may fit D (5 bases each). There are 14 residues in the CDR3. CDR1 and CDR2 from the germline V gene are MNHEY and SVGAGI. V lost 3 bases and J 6 bases, leaving 13 bases between the germline ends. CDR3 DNA: TGTGCCAGCAGTTATGGGACCAGAGGGGATACGCAGTATTTT. Amino acids: CASSYGTRGDTQYF.

The rearrangement links TRBV9 to TRBJ2-7; no firm D call. V was trimmed by 0 bases and J by 6 bases, leaving 7 bases between them. CDR1 and CDR2 from the germline V gene are SGDLS and YYNGEE. This CDR3 contains 12 residues. CDR3 in amino acids: CASSVAGAEQYF. The CDR3 DNA reads TGTGCCAGCAGCGTAGCCGGTGCCGAGCAGTACTTC.

CDR3 sequence (DNA): TGTGCCAGCAGTTACTCCGGCCCCCCCGGGGAGCTGTTTTTT. Its translation: CASSYSGPPGELFF. This rearrangement joins TRBV6-2 or TRBV6-3 to TRBJ2-2, with D uncertain. The germline V gene encodes CDR1 MNHEY and CDR2 SVGEGT. V shed 0 bases and J shed 6 bases, with 8 bases lying between them. The CDR3 is made up of 14 amino acids.

J is TRBJ1-2 and V is TRBV4-3, with D unresolved. CDR3 size: 15 residues. V was cut by 1 base and J by 4 bases, with 13 bases left in between. Germline V gene sequence: CDR1 LGHNA, CDR2 YSLEER. Here the CDR3 DNA reads TGCGCCAGCAGCCAAGTTGATCACTTGGGCTATGGCTACACCTTC. This codes for CASSQVDHLGYGYTF.

The chain has TRBV20-1 and TRBJ2-7; D is ambiguous. CDR1 is DFQATT and CDR2 is SNEGSKA in the germline V gene (reference sequence). The CDR3 spans 10 residues. V lost 3 bases to trimming and J lost 4 bases, with 4 bases between them. The DNA of the CDR3 is TGCAGTGCTAGTGATTACGAGCAGTACTTC. Amino acids: CSASDYEQYF.

The chain uses TRBV27 and TRBJ2-3, with D possibly matching TRBD2 (5 bases). This CDR3 comprises 17 residues. Germline V gene sequence: CDR1 MNHEY, CDR2 SMNVEV (reference sequence). V lost 4 bases and J 2 bases, leaving 19 bases between the germline ends. The CDR3 bases are TGTGCCAGCAGTTCCCCAGCTTACAGCGGCTACACAGATACGCAGTATTTT. Translated: CASSSPAYSGYTDTQYF.

This sequence joins TRBV5-1 and TRBJ1-6; D remains ambiguous. CDR1 is SGHRS and CDR2 is YFSETQ in the germline V gene. This CDR3 spans 14 amino acids. V lost 4 bases, J lost 9 bases, and 14 bases lay in between. The CDR3 DNA sequence: TGCGCCAGCAGCGACGGGCGTAAGAGTTCACCCCTCCACTTT. Residues: CASSDGRKSSPLHF.

The chain couples TRBV7-8 to TRBJ2-2; a weak D match, TRBD2 (5 bases). The V gene's germline CDR1 is SGHVS and CDR2 FQNEAQ. Trimming cost V 4 bases and J 5 bases, with 17 bases left between them. CDR3 length: 16 residues. CDR3 in DNA: TGTGCCAGCAGCTCCCTAACCCTTGGGGAGACCGGGGAGCTGTTTTTT. This codes for CASSSLTLGETGELFF.

This clone was seen more than once but under ten times. This sequence joins TRBV3-1 (or the pseudogene TRBV3-2) and TRBJ1-5, with 9 bases matching TRBD1. V lost 2 bases to trimming and J lost 6 bases; unmatched junction nucleotides: 5. Per the germline V gene, CDR1 is LGHDT and CDR2 is YNNKEL (reference sequence). The CDR3 is made up of 15 amino acids. As DNA, the CDR3 is TGTGCCAGCAGCCAAACAGGGGGCTTTGGTCAGCCCCAGCATTTT. Translating gives CASSQTGGFGQPQHF.

Written as DNA, the CDR3 is TGTGCCAGCAGTGTTTGGAGGGCCCCCCTACCCCTCCACTTT. This gives the protein CASSVWRAPLPLHF. The chain couples TRBV2 to TRBJ1-6, with D unresolved. This CDR3 comprises 14 residues. The germline V and J ends were trimmed by 4 bases and 12 bases, with 16 bases remaining between them. Germline CDR1 is SNHLY and CDR2 is FYNNEI.

CDR3 amino acids: CASSQDLAEGRQPQHF. In DNA form, the CDR3 reads TGCGCCAGCAGCCAAGATCTGGCGGAGGGCCGGCAGCCCCAGCATTTT. The chain carries TRBV4-3 and TRBJ1-5; D uncertain. The ends were cut back, 0 bases at V and 7 bases at J, with 16 bases in the middle. Germline V gene sequence: CDR1 LGHNA, CDR2 YSLEER. The CDR3 has 16 residues.

The chain couples TRBV29-1 to TRBJ2-2, with 8 bases that match TRBD1. CDR1 and CDR2 from the germline V gene are SQVTM and ANQGSEA. V was pared by 4 bases and J by 0 bases, with 4 bases of the junction left unmatched. The CDR3 covers 15 residues. In nucleotides, the CDR3 is TGCAGCGTTGGACAGGGGATAACGAACACCGGGGAGCTGTTTTTT. Its translation is CSVGQGITNTGELFF.

J is TRBJ2-1 and V is TRBV4-3; 7 bases line up with TRBD2. V lost 0 bases and J lost 1; bases outside the gene matches: 3. CDR3 length: 16 amino acids. From germline, CDR1 is LGHNA and CDR2 YSLEER. CDR3 in DNA: TGCGCCAGCAGCCAAGATCCCGGGGGGTCCTACAATGAGCAGTTCTTC. Its translation is CASSQDPGGSYNEQFF.

The CDR3 loop reads CASSGPPPYEQYF. The CDR3, as DNA: TGTGCCAGCAGCGGTCCCCCCCCCTACGAGCAGTACTTC. This chain connects TRBV11-3 to TRBJ2-7, with D hard to call. The V gene's germline CDR1 is SGHNT and CDR2 YENEEA. This CDR3 has 13 amino acids. Trimming took off 5 bases at V and 2 bases at J, with 10 bases between the two ends.